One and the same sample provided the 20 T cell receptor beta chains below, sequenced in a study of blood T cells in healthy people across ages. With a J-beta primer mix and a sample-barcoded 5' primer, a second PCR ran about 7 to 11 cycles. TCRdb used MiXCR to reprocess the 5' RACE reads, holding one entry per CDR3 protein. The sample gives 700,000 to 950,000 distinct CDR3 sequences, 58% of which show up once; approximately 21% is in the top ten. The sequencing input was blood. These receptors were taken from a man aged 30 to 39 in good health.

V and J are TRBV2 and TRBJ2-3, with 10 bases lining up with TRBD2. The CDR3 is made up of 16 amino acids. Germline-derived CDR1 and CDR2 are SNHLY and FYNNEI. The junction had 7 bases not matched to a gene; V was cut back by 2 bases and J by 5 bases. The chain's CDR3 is CASSETSGASVDTQYF. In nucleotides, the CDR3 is TGTGCCAGCAGTGAAACTAGCGGGGCCTCGGTAGATACGCAGTATTTT.

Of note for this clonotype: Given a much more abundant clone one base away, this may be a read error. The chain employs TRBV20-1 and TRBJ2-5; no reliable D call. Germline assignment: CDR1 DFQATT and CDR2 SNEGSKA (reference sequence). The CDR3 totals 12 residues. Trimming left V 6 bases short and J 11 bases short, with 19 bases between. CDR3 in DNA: TGCAGTGCCACCAAGGTGGAGTACGGGCAGTACTTC. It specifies CSATKVEYGQYF.

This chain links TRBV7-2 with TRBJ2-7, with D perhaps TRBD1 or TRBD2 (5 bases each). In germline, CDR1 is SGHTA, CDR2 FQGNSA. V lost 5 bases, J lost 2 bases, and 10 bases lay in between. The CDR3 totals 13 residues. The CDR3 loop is CASSTGRTYEQYF. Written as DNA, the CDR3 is TGTGCCAGCAGCACGGGACGGACCTACGAGCAGTACTTC.

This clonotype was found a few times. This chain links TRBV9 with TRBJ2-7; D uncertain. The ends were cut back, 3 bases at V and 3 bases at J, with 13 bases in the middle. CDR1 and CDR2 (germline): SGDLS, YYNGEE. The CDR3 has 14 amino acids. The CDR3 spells CASSAQAPDYEQYF. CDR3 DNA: TGTGCCAGCAGCGCCCAAGCGCCCGACTACGAGCAGTACTTC.

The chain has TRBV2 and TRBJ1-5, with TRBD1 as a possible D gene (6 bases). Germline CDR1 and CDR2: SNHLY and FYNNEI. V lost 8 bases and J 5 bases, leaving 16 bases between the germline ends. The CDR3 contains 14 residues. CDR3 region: CASSAKDRDQPQHF. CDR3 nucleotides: TGTGCCAGCTCAGCCAAGGACAGAGATCAGCCCCAGCATTTT.

The CDR3 loop reads CASSRQRGNYEQYF. CDR3 nucleotides: TGTGCCAGCAGCCGACAGCGGGGGAACTACGAGCAGTACTTC. The chain recombines TRBV13 with TRBJ2-7, with 8 positions matching TRBD2. The CDR3 extends over 14 amino acids. Germline lookup yields CDR1 PRHDT and CDR2 FYEKMQ (reference sequence). V lost 5 bases, J lost 3 bases, and 6 bases stayed unmatched. The entire variable domain, with the rest obtained from reference TRBV13 and TRBJ2-7, is as follows: AAGVIQSPRHLIKEKRETATLKCYPIPRHDTVYWYQQGPGQDPQFLISFYEKMQSDKGSIPDRFSAQQFSDYHSELNMSSLELGDSALYFCASSRQRGNYEQYFGPGTRLTVT.

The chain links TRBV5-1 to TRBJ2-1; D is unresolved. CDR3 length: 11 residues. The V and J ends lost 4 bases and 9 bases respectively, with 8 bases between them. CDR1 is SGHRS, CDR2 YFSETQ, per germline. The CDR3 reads CASSTGLEQFF. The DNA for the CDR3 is TGCGCCAGCAGCACCGGCCTTGAGCAGTTCTTC.

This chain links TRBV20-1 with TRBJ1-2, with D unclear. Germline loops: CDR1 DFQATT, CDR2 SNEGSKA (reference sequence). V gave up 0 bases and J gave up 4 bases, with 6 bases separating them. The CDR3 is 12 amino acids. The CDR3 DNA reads TGCAGTGCTAGAGATGGCGCCTATGGCTACACCTTC. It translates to CSARDGAYGYTF.

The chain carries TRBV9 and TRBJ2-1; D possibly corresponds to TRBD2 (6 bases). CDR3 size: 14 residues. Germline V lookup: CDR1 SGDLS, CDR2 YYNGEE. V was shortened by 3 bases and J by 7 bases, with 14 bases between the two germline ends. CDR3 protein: CASSDGFGGNEQFF. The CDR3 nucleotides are TGTGCCAGCAGCGATGGGTTTGGGGGGAATGAGCAGTTCTTC.

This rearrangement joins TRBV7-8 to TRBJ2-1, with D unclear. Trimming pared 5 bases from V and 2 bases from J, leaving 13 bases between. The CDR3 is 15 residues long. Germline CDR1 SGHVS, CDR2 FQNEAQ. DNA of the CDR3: TGTGCCAGCAGCCTCTCAGGTGTTCCCTACAATGAGCAGTTCTTC. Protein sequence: CASSLSGVPYNEQFF.

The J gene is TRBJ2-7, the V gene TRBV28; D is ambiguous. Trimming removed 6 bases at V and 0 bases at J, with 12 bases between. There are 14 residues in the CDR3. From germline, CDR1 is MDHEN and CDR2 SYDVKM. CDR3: CASRPPGYSYEQYF. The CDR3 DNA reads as TGTGCCAGCAGGCCCCCGGGCTACTCCTACGAGCAGTACTTC.

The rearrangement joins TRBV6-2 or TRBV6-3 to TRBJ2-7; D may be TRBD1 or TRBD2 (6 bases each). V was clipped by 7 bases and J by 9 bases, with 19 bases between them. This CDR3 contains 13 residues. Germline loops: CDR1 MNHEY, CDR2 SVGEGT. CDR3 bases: TGTGCCAGCACCTCCGGACAGCCCGGGAGGCAGTACTTC. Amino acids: CASTSGQPGRQYF.

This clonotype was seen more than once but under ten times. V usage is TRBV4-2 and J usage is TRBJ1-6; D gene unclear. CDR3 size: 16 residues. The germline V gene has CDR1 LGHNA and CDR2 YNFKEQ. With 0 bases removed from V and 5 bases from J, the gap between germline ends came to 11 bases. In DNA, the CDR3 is TGTGCCAGCAGCCAAGAGCTACGGGCCGATAATTCACCCCTCCACTTT. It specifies CASSQELRADNSPLHF.

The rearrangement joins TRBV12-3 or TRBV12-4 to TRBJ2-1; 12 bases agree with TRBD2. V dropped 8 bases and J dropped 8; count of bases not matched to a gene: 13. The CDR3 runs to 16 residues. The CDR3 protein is CASSFGGLAGGYEQFF. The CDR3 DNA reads TGTGCCAGCTCCTTCGGGGGGCTAGCGGGGGGGTATGAGCAGTTCTTC.

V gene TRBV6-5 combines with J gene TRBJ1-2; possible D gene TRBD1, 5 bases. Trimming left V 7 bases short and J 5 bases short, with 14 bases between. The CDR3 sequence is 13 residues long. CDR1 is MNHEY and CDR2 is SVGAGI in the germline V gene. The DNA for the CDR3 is TGTGCCAGCATAGATCGGGCAGGGTATGGCTACACCTTC. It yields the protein CASIDRAGYGYTF.

The CDR3 region is CASSSIGGDTQYF. CDR3 sequence (DNA): TGTGCCAGCAGTTCCATTGGGGGGGACACGCAGTATTTT. The V and J genes are TRBV12-3 or TRBV12-4 and TRBJ2-3; 7 bases line up with TRBD2. Trimming took 4 bases from V and 9 from J; bases not matched to a gene: 7. The CDR3 runs to 13 residues.

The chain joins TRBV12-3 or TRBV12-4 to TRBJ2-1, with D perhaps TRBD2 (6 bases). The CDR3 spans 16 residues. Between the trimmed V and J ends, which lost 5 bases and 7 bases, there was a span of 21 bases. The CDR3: CASSADTSLLRNEQFF. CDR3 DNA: TGTGCCAGCAGTGCCGATACTAGCCTACTACGGAATGAGCAGTTCTTC.

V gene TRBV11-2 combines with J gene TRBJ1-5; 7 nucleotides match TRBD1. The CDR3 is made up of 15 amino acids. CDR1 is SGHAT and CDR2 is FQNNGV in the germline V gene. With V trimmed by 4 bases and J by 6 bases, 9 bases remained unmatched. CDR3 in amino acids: CASSSEGAVGQPQHF. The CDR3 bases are TGTGCCAGCAGCTCCGAGGGGGCGGTAGGTCAGCCCCAGCATTTT.

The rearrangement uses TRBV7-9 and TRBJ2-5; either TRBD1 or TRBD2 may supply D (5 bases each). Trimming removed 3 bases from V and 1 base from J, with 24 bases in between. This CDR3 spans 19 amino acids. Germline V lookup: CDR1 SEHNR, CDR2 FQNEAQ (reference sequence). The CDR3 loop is CASSFGSSWDGLTQETQYF. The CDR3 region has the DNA TGTGCCAGCAGCTTCGGTTCCTCCTGGGACGGATTAACCCAAGAGACCCAGTACTTC.

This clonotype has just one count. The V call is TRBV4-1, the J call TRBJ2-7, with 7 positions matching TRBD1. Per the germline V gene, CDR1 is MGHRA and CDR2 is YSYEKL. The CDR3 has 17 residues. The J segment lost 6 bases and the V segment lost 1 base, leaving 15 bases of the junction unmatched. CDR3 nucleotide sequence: TGCGCCAGCAGCCAAGTAGCCCAGACAGGGCGGCGGTCCGAGCAGTACTTC. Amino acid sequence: CASSQVAQTGRRSEQYF.